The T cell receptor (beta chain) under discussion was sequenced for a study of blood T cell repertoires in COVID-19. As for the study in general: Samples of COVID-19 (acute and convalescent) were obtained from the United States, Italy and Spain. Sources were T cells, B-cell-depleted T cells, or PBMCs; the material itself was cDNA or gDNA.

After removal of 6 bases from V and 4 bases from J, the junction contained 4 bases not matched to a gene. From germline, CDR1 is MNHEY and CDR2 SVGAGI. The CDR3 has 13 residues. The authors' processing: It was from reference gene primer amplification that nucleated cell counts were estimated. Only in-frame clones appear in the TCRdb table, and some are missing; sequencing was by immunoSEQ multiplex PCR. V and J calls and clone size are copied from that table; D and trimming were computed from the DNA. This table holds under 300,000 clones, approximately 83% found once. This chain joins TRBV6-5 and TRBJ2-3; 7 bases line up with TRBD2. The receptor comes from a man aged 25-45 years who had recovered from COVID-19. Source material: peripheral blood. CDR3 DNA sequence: TGTGCCAGCAGCGCTGGGGGGGCAGATACGCAGTATTTT. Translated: CASSAGGADTQYF.